The 8 T cell receptor beta chains below were found in one sample sequenced in a study of blood T cell repertoires in COVID-19. Data came from immunoSEQ multiplex PCR; TCRdb stores just in-frame clones and leaves some out. The sample has under 70,000 clones, 87% seen once; the top ten hold roughly 11%. The sample comprised peripheral blood. All receptors derive from a young woman with acute or convalescent COVID-19.

The CDR3 bases are TGTGCCAGTAGCACCGACAGGGCCAGCAATCAGCCCCAGCATTTT. It translates to CASSTDRASNQPQHF. The rearrangement uses TRBV19 and TRBJ1-5, with 7 bases fitting TRBD1. The V gene end was trimmed by 6 bases and the J gene end by 1 base; junction bases not matched to a gene: 6. The CDR3 has 15 residues. Germline CDR1 and CDR2: LNHDA and SQIVND (reference sequence).

This clone was detected only a few times. This rearrangement joins TRBV5-8 to TRBJ1-6; TRBD1 matches 7 bases. Germline V gene sequence: CDR1 SGHTS, CDR2 YDEGEE. Trimming cost V 4 bases and J 10 bases; bases outside gene matches: 8. This CDR3 region has 14 residues. The CDR3 loop reads CASSPSGGGSPLHF. The CDR3 coding sequence is TGTGCCAGCAGCCCGTCAGGGGGTGGATCACCCCTCCACTTT.

The chain has TRBV19 and TRBJ2-3; TRBD2 is a possible D gene (5 bases). The germline V gene has CDR1 LNHDA and CDR2 SQIVND (reference sequence). V lost 0 bases and J lost 1, with 14 bases in between. The CDR3 length is 17 residues. CDR3 protein: CASSIDVARVGTDTQYF. The CDR3, as DNA: TGTGCCAGTAGTATAGATGTTGCGAGGGTAGGCACAGATACGCAGTATTTT.

The chain links TRBV12-3 or TRBV12-4 to TRBJ1-1; no definite D call. V was trimmed by 0 bases and J by 4 bases, leaving 6 bases between them. The length of the CDR3 is 13 residues. CDR3 nucleotides: TGTGCCAGCAGTTTAGCCTACAGCACTGAAGCTTTCTTT. This sequence encodes CASSLAYSTEAFF.

The chain combines TRBV10-2 with TRBJ1-5; 8 bases are a match to TRBD1. V lost 4 bases and J lost 7; bases outside the gene matches: 3. In germline, CDR1 is WSHSY, CDR2 SAAADI. This CDR3 contains 13 residues. The CDR3 spells CASSAGTGQPQHF. CDR3 bases: TGCGCCAGCAGTGCAGGGACAGGACAGCCCCAGCATTTT.

The rearrangement joins TRBV6-5 to TRBJ2-7; 9 nucleotides line up with TRBD1. Germline trimming cut 0 bases from V and 5 bases from J; bases unmatched to any gene: 8. CDR3 length: 16 residues. CDR1 and CDR2 from the germline V gene are MNHEY and SVGAGI. The CDR3 bases are TGTGCCAGCAGTTACTCGGTCAACAGGGGGCGCCACGAGCAGTACTTC. It specifies CASSYSVNRGRHEQYF.

The chain couples TRBV4-3 to TRBJ1-2; possibly TRBD1 for D (5 bases). CDR1 and CDR2 from the germline V gene are LGHNA and YSLEER. This CDR3 is built from 16 residues. V lost 0 bases and J 2 bases, leaving 13 bases between the germline ends. CDR3 nucleotide sequence: TGCGCCAGCAGCCAAGACCTTGGGAGGGGCAACTATGGCTACACCTTC. This gives the protein CASSQDLGRGNYGYTF.

The rearrangement joins TRBV6-4 to TRBJ1-1; possible D gene TRBD1, 6 bases. The CDR3 runs 13 residues. CDR1 is MRHNA and CDR2 is SNTAGT in the germline V gene. V dropped 6 bases and J dropped 8 bases, with 16 bases sitting between them. CDR3 sequence: CASRKGVGQEAFF. The CDR3 bases are TGTGCCAGCAGGAAAGGGGTAGGACAGGAAGCTTTCTTT.